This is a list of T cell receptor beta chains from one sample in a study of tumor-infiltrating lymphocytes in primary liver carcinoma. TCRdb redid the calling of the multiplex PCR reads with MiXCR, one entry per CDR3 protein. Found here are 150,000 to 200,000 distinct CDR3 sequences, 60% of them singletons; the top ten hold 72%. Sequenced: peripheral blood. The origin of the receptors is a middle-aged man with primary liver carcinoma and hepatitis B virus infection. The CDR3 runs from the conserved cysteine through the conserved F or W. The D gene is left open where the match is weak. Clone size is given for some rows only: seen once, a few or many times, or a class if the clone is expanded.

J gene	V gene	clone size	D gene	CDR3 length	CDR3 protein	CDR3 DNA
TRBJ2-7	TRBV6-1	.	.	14	CASRRNRAPYEQYF	TGTGCCAGCAGGAGGAACAGGGCGCCCTACGAGCAGTACTTC
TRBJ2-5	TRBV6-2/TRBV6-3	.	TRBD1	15	CASSSLGQGIETQYF	TGTGCCAGCAGTTCCCTGGGACAGGGGATCGAGACCCAGTACTTC
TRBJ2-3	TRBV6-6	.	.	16	CASSYLLAGKTDTQYF	TGTGCCAGCAGTTATCTCTTAGCTGGAAAAACAGATACGCAGTATTTT
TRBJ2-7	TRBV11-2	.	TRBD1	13	CASTRQGAYEQCF	TGTGCCAGTACCCGACAGGGAGCCTACGAGCAGTGCTTC
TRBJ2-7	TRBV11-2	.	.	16	CASTLGGEDYRLEQYF	TGTGCCAGCACCTTGGGCGGCGAGGACTACCGTTTGGAGCAGTACTTC
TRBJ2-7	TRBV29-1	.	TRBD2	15	CSTSKWREGYYEQYF	TGCAGCACATCGAAATGGCGGGAGGGGTACTACGAGCAGTACTTC
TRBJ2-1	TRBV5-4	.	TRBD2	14	CASSRKTSGNEQFF	TGTGCCAGCAGCCGTAAGACTAGCGGAAATGAGCAGTTCTTC
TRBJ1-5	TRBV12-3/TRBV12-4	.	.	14	CASSLPISNQPQHF	TGTGCCAGCAGTTTACCGATTAGCAATCAGCCCCAGCATTTT
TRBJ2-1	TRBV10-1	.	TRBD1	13	CASARTGGNEQFF	TGCGCCAGCGCCCGGACAGGGGGCAATGAGCAGTTCTTC
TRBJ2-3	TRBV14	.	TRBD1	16	CASSRTPGQGTDTQYF	TGTGCCAGCAGCCGAACCCCCGGACAGGGTACAGATACGCAGTATTTT
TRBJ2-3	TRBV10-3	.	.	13	CAISEGSTDTQCF	TGTGCCATCAGTGAGGGGTCAACAGATACGCAGTGTTTT
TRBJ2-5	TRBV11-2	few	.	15	CASSLSLSPQETQYF	TGTGCCAGCAGCTTAAGTCTATCCCCTCAAGAGACACAGTACTTC
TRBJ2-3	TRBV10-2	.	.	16	CASSFLAVPSTDTQYF	TGCGCCAGCAGTTTTTTAGCGGTCCCTAGCACAGATACGCAGTATTTT
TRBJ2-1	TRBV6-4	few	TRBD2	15	CASSETSGSYNEQFF	TGTGCCAGCAGTGAGACTAGCGGGAGTTACAATGAGCAGTTCTTC
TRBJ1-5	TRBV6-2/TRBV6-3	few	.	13	CASSYDGNQPQHF	TGTGCCAGCAGTTACGACGGCAATCAGCCCCAGCATTTT
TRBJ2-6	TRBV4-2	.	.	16	CASSQDRLSGADVLTF	TGTGCCAGCAGCCAAGATCGACTCTCTGGGGCCGACGTCCTGACTTTC
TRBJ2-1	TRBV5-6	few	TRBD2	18	CASSLPGLAGSAGDEQFF	TGTGCCAGCAGCCTTCCAGGACTAGCGGGCTCCGCGGGGGATGAGCAGTTCTTC
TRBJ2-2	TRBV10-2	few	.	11	CASREKRELFF	TGCGCCAGCCGGGAAAAACGGGAGCTGTTTTTT
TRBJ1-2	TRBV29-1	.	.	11	CSVDWDGGYTF	TGCAGCGTTGATTGGGACGGTGGCTACACCTTC
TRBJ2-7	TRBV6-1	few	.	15	CASSESSGSSYEQYF	TGTGCCAGCAGTGAAAGTAGTGGTTCCTCCTACGAGCAGTACTTC
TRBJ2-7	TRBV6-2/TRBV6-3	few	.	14	CASSYSQGSDEQYF	TGTGCCAGCAGTTACTCGCAGGGGAGCGACGAGCAGTACTTC
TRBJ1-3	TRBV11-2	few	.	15	CASSLEASSGNTIYF	TGTGCCAGCAGCTTGGAGGCGAGCTCTGGAAACACCATATATTTT
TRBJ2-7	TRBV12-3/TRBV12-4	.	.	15	CASRLSADASYEQYF	TGTGCCAGCAGACTATCGGCCGACGCTTCCTACGAGCAGTACTTC
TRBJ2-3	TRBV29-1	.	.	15	CSVEGAPGIADTQYF	TGCAGCGTTGAGGGGGCCCCGGGAATCGCAGATACGCAGTATTTT
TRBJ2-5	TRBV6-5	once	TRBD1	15	CASSYLRTGGETQYF	TGTGCCAGCAGTTACTTAAGGACAGGGGGTGAGACCCAGTACTTC
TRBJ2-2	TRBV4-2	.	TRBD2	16	CASSQDGPGGPGELFF	TGTGCCAGCAGCCAAGATGGGCCGGGAGGGCCCGGGGAGCTGTTTTTT
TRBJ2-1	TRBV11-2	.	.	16	CASSSDIGLAMGEQFF	TGTGCCAGCAGCTCGGATATCGGATTAGCCATGGGTGAACAGTTTTTC
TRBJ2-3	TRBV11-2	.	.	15	CASSPPTPRGDTQYF	TGTGCCAGCAGCCCTCCGACCCCGCGGGGAGATACGCAGTATTTT
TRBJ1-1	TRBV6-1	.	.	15	CAISVTDGGHTEAFF	TGTGCCATCAGCGTGACCGACGGGGGGCACACTGAAGCTTTCTTT
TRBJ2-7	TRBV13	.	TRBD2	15	CASSLSPGLNYEQYF	TGTGCCAGCAGCTTATCTCCGGGACTAAACTACGAGCAGTACTTC
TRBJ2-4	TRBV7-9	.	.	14	CASCFDVAENIQYF	TGTGCCAGCTGCTTCGACGTAGCGGAAAACATTCAGTACTTC
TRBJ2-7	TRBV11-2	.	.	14	CASSTGAGSYEQYF	TGTGCCAGCAGCACGGGGGCAGGGTCCTACGAGCAGTACTTC
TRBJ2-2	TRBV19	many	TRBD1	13	CATGTGGTGELFF	TGTGCCACCGGGACAGGTGGGACCGGGGAGCTGTTTTTT
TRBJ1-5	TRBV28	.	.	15	CASSLGRVENQPQHF	TGTGCCAGCAGTTTGGGAAGGGTTGAAAATCAGCCCCAGCATTTT
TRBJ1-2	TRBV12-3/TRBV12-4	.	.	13	CAISLAGVDGYTF	TGTGCTATCAGTTTAGCAGGGGTCGATGGCTACACCTTC